This T cell receptor beta chain stems from a study of brain T cells in children with intractable seizures. The CDR3 totals 13 residues. Trimming took 2 bases from V and 3 from J, leaving 4 bases between them. Per germline, CDR1 LNHDA and CDR2 SQIVND (reference sequence). The method was immunoSEQ multiplex PCR; TCRdb's version includes in-frame clones alone and lacks a portion of them. This table has about 350,000 clones, 93% appearing once. As for time point: blood from clinic visit 5 months post-surgery; TSC patient then seizure free. In this sample, this clone turned up once. Sample: peripheral blood, taken more than 4 months after surgery. This clonotype originated in a boy younger than two with tuberous sclerosis and intractable seizures. This chain links TRBV19 with TRBJ2-2; D ambiguous. CDR3 sequence reads: CASSIPYTGELFF. In nucleotides, the CDR3 is TGTGCCAGTAGTATACCCTACACCGGGGAGCTGTTTTTT.